The 18 T cell receptor beta chains below were found in one sample sequenced in a study of blood T cell repertoires in COVID-19. Assay used: immunoSEQ multiplex PCR; TCRdb lists only in-frame clones, some missing. The sample lists fewer than 300,000 clones, roughly 87% occurring once. Material for sequencing was peripheral blood. These receptors all come from a woman in her thirties with acute or convalescent COVID-19.

V is TRBV5-1 and J is TRBJ2-7; 9 bases are shared with TRBD2. CDR1 and CDR2 (germline): SGHRS, YFSETQ. J lost 2 bases, V lost 4 bases, and 7 bases had no gene match. The CDR3 totals 15 residues. Here the CDR3 DNA reads TGCGCCAGCAGCCCTCGGACTAGCGAACCCTACGAGCAGTACTTC. Protein sequence: CASSPRTSEPYEQYF.

The V gene is TRBV24-1, the J gene TRBJ2-1; 9 nucleotides agree with TRBD2. Germline CDR1 is KGHDR and CDR2 is SFDVKD. The CDR3 has 16 residues. V was pared by 4 bases and J by 4 bases, with 7 bases of the junction left unmatched. CDR3 protein: CATSDTKRGDYNEQFF. The DNA of the CDR3 is TGTGCCACCAGTGACACTAAGCGGGGGGATTACAATGAGCAGTTCTTC.

This clone occurred a few times. V gene TRBV7-2 combines with J gene TRBJ1-4; D gene ambiguous. V was cut by 3 bases and J by 6 bases, with 8 bases left in between. Per the germline V gene, CDR1 is SGHTA and CDR2 is FQGNSA. CDR3 size: 13 residues. CDR3 sequence: CASSLGRHEKLFF. The CDR3 DNA reads TGTGCCAGCAGCTTGGGCCGCCATGAAAAACTGTTTTTT. Full variable domain (rest looked up from reference TRBV7-2 and TRBJ1-4): GAGVSQSPSNKVTEKGKDVELRCDPISGHTALYWYRQSLGQGLEFLIYFQGNSAPDKSGLPSDRFSAERTGGSVSTLTIQRTQQEDSAVYLCASSLGRHEKLFFGSGTQLSVL.

This clone appeared a single time. The chain combines TRBV5-1 with TRBJ2-3, with TRBD2 matching over 11 bases. Germline CDR1 reads SGHRS; CDR2 reads YFSETQ. The ends lost 3 bases at V and 8 bases at J; junction bases unmatched: 14. There are 17 residues in the CDR3. CDR3 sequence: CASSWTLAGGSQGTQYF. CDR3 DNA sequence: TGCGCCAGCAGCTGGACCCTAGCGGGAGGAAGCCAGGGTACGCAGTATTTT.

The chain couples TRBV6-1 to TRBJ1-1; D is ambiguous. Trimming left V 0 bases short and J 0 bases short, with 5 bases between. The CDR3 contains 14 residues. Germline CDR1 reads MNHNS; CDR2 reads SASEGT. The CDR3 bases are TGTGCCAGCAGTGAAGCATTAGTGAACACTGAAGCTTTCTTT. It codes for CASSEALVNTEAFF.

V is TRBV6-2 or TRBV6-3 and J is TRBJ2-7, with 11 bases identical to TRBD2. With 6 bases clipped from V and 4 bases from J, the junction kept 11 bases outside the gene matches. CDR3 length: 16 residues. CDR1 and CDR2 from the germline V gene are MNHEY and SVGEGT. In DNA form, the CDR3 reads TGTGCCAGCAGCCGAACCGTTGGACTAGCGGGTTACGAGCAGTACTTC. This sequence encodes CASSRTVGLAGYEQYF.

The chain has TRBV9 and TRBJ2-3; TRBD1 matches at 9 bases. V lost 0 bases to trimming and J lost 6 bases; unmatched junction nucleotides: 5. Germline V gene lookup returns CDR1 SGDLS and CDR2 YYNGEE. This CDR3 is 15 amino acids long. The CDR3 reads CASSVVGQGSDTQYF. In DNA, the CDR3 is TGTGCCAGCAGCGTAGTGGGACAGGGATCCGATACGCAGTATTTT.

This clone showed up just a few times. The V gene is TRBV10-3, the J gene TRBJ1-1, with 9 bases identical to TRBD1. Trimming removed 10 bases from V and 5 bases from J; junction bases left unmatched: 8. Germline V CDR1 and CDR2: ENHRY, SYGVKD. There are 13 residues in the CDR3. The CDR3 DNA follows: TGTGCCAACGGGGACAGGGAGGATACTGAAGCTTTCTTT. This sequence encodes CANGDREDTEAFF.

The rearrangement links TRBV10-1 to TRBJ2-7, with D possibly TRBD2 on 6 matching bases. Trimming left V 0 bases short and J 2 bases short, with 8 bases between. The germline gives CDR1 WNHNN, CDR2 SYGVQD (reference sequence). The CDR3 runs 14 residues. CDR3 DNA sequence: TGCGCCAGCAGTGAGTCTGGGACTGCCTACGAGCAGTACTTC. It encodes CASSESGTAYEQYF.

The chain employs TRBV11-2 and TRBJ2-1; 13 bases fit TRBD2. V trimming: 5 bases; J trimming: 7 bases; junction bases outside the gene matches: 17. Germline CDR1 reads SGHAT; CDR2 reads FQNNGV. This CDR3 comprises 19 residues. The chain's CDR3 is CASSLWTSGGVGFSNEQFF. CDR3 in DNA: TGTGCCAGCAGCCTTTGGACTAGCGGGGGAGTGGGGTTTTCGAATGAGCAGTTCTTC.

The chain recombines TRBV7-8 with TRBJ2-3; D is possibly TRBD2 (6 bases). The V end was cut by 3 bases, the J end by 7 bases, with 17 bases between. Germline CDR1 SGHVS, CDR2 FQNEAQ. The CDR3 is 15 amino acids. The CDR3 here is CASSLRGLNSNTQYF. CDR3 nucleotides: TGTGCCAGCAGCTTGAGGGGACTCAACTCGAATACGCAGTATTTT.

J is TRBJ2-3 and V is TRBV25-1, with 7 bases aligning to TRBD1. CDR1 and CDR2 (germline): MGHDK, SYGVNS. This CDR3 contains 17 residues. The trim removed 4 bases at V and 1 base at J, leaving 11 bases unmatched. CDR3 region: CASSVQDRPFGTDTQYF. CDR3 coding DNA: TGTGCCAGCAGTGTCCAGGACAGGCCTTTTGGCACAGATACGCAGTATTTT.

V and J are TRBV11-2 and TRBJ2-5; no clear D gene. Looked up from germline, CDR1 is SGHAT and CDR2 is FQNNGV. The CDR3 extends over 13 amino acids. The germline V and J ends were trimmed by 5 bases and 2 bases, with 9 bases remaining between them. The CDR3 region has the DNA TGTGCCAGCAGCCGCGCCCAACAAGAGACCCAGTACTTC. This translates into CASSRAQQETQYF.

The rearrangement uses TRBV4-3 and TRBJ2-1; perhaps TRBD2 as D (5 bases). Between the trimmed V and J ends, which lost 0 bases and 6 bases, there was a span of 21 bases. This CDR3 has 18 amino acids. CDR1 and CDR2 from the germline V gene are LGHNA and YSLEER. The CDR3 bases are TGCGCCAGCAGCCAAGATAGTAGCGAGAGGGCTGTCGGCAATGAGCAGTTCTTC. Protein sequence: CASSQDSSERAVGNEQFF.

This chain connects TRBV25-1 to TRBJ2-5, with 8 bases lining up with TRBD1. V was pared by 6 bases and J by 4 bases, with 7 bases of the junction left unmatched. Germline-derived CDR1 and CDR2 are MGHDK and SYGVNS. The CDR3 length is 14 residues. The CDR3 protein is CASSPSTGVETQYF. DNA of the CDR3: TGTGCCAGCAGCCCCTCGACAGGGGTAGAGACCCAGTACTTC. Drawing the rest from reference TRBV25-1 and TRBJ2-5, the complete variable domain is EADIYQTPRYLVIGTGKKITLECSQTMGHDKMYWYQQDPGMELHLIHYSYGVNSTEKGDLSSESTVSRIRTEHFPLTLESARPSHTSQYLCASSPSTGVETQYFGPGTRLLVL.

The chain links TRBV27 to TRBJ1-5; 9 bases agree with TRBD1. CDR3 length: 17 amino acids. The V segment lost 4 bases and the J segment 4 bases; nucleotides outside the gene matches: 11. Germline V gene data show CDR1 as MNHEY and CDR2 as SMNVEV (reference sequence). The CDR3 DNA reads as TGTGCCAGCAGTTCCCCCCGGGACAGGGCTAAAAATCAGCCCCAGCATTTT. Translation gives CASSSPRDRAKNQPQHF.

The chain joins TRBV18 to TRBJ2-7, with 9 nucleotides matching TRBD2. The CDR3 totals 15 residues. Germline V lookup: CDR1 KGHSH, CDR2 LQKENI. V trimming: 5 bases; J trimming: 2 bases; junction bases outside the gene matches: 7. CDR3 nucleotides: TGTGCCAGCTCAACCAGGACTAGCGCAGCCTACGAGCAGTACTTC. This codes for CASSTRTSAAYEQYF.

The chain links TRBV5-1 to TRBJ2-7, with TRBD1 matching 8 bases. The CDR3 loop spans 16 amino acids. Trimming removed 0 bases from V and 4 bases from J; junction bases left unmatched: 9. The V gene's germline CDR1 is SGHRS and CDR2 YFSETQ. The chain's CDR3 is CASSLASGGQFYEQYF. In DNA form, the CDR3 reads TGCGCCAGCAGCTTGGCTTCAGGGGGCCAATTTTACGAGCAGTACTTC.